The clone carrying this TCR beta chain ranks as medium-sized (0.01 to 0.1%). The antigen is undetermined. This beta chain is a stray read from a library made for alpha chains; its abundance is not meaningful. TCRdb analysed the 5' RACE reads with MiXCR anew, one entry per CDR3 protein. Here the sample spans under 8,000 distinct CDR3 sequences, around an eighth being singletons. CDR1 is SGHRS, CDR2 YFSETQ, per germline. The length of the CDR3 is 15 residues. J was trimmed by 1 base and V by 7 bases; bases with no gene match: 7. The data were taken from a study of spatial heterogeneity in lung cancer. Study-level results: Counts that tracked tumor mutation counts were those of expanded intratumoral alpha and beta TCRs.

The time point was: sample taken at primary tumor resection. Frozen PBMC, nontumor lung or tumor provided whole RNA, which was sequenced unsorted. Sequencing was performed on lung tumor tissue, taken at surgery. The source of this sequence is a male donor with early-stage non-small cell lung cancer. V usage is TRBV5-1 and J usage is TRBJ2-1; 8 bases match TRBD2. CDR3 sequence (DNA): TGCGCCAGCCGACTAGCGCCAGCATCCTACAATGAGCAGTTCTTC. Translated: CASRLAPASYNEQFF.